This passage covers 20 T cell receptor beta chains from one sample sequenced in a study of glioma-infiltrating T cells after dendritic cell vaccination. The time point denotes: after dendritic cell vaccination, including at tumor progression/relapse. Sequenced by immunoSEQ multiplex PCR; TCRdb stores in-frame clones only, minus some. The sample has more than 70,000 clones, more than 75% seen once. The specimen was blood, collected after dendritic cell vaccination. All receptors derive from a human donor with glioblastoma.

The chain carries TRBV6-5 and TRBJ2-7, with 8 bases aligning to TRBD1. Germline V gene lookup returns CDR1 MNHEY and CDR2 SVGAGI. This CDR3 has 15 amino acids. With V trimmed by 6 bases and J by 6 bases, 13 bases remained unmatched. CDR3 in DNA: TGTGCCAGCAGCTGGTCCGGGACAGGTTTGGCCGAGCAGTACTTC. The encoded protein is CASSWSGTGLAEQYF.

The J gene is TRBJ2-3, the V gene TRBV13; 10 bases are shared with TRBD2. J lost 8 bases, V lost 8 bases, and 10 bases had no gene match. Germline values: CDR1 PRHDT, CDR2 FYEKMQ (reference sequence). The length of the CDR3 is 14 residues. This chain's CDR3 is CASSSGGGHGTQYF. DNA for the CDR3: TGTGCCAGCTCGAGCGGGGGGGGCCACGGTACGCAGTATTTT.

The chain uses TRBV6-5 and TRBJ2-7; 7 nucleotides line up with TRBD1. V gave up 6 bases and J gave up 5 bases; unmatched junction bases: 10. Germline CDR1 MNHEY, CDR2 SVGAGI. This CDR3 spans 14 amino acids. CDR3 nucleotides: TGTGCCAGCAGCGTGACAGGGAGCCTTAACGAGCAGTACTTC. It yields the protein CASSVTGSLNEQYF.

The chain links TRBV6-1 to TRBJ2-7; D is ambiguous. The CDR3 is 13 residues long. Germline CDR1 MNHNS, CDR2 SASEGT. V lost 7 bases to trimming and J lost 0 bases, with 10 bases between them. DNA for the CDR3: TGTGCCAGCACGATCGAGCCCTCCTACGAGCAGTACTTC. It codes for CASTIEPSYEQYF.

V is TRBV4-2 and J is TRBJ2-3; 9 bases are shared with TRBD2. This CDR3 spans 17 amino acids. V was pared by 4 bases and J by 5 bases, with 13 bases of the junction left unmatched. Per germline, CDR1 LGHNA and CDR2 YNFKEQ. CDR3 coding DNA: TGTGCCAGCAGCCCCCTTGAGGGCGGGAGGGCCGGAGATACGCAGTATTTT. This encodes CASSPLEGGRAGDTQYF.

The V gene is TRBV4-3, the J gene TRBJ2-3; 10 bases line up with TRBD2. The V and J ends lost 8 bases and 0 bases, in that order; junction bases with no gene match: 14. The CDR3 has 18 amino acids. Germline CDR1 is LGHNA and CDR2 is YSLEER. The CDR3 nucleotides are TGCGCCAGCCAAAAGGGGAGGGGACTAGCGACTAGCACAGATACGCAGTATTTT. Translating it yields CASQKGRGLATSTDTQYF.

The chain links TRBV15 to TRBJ2-7, with 7 bases lining up with TRBD2. CDR1 and CDR2 (germline): LNHNV, YYDKDF (reference sequence). The CDR3 covers 15 residues. With 1 base clipped from V and 0 bases from J, the junction kept 3 bases outside the gene matches. In DNA form, the CDR3 reads TGTGCCACCAGCAGAGGCGGGACTATCTCCTACGAGCAGTACTTC. Amino acids: CATSRGGTISYEQYF.

This sequence joins TRBV6-5 and TRBJ1-2, with 8 bases matching TRBD1. Germline V lookup: CDR1 MNHEY, CDR2 SVGAGI. The CDR3 is 13 amino acids. The V and J ends lost 5 bases and 7 bases, in that order; junction bases with no gene match: 6. The chain's CDR3 is CASSRSGGSGYTF. Written as DNA, the CDR3 is TGTGCCAGCAGTCGGTCAGGGGGCTCTGGCTACACCTTC.

The chain has TRBV11-3 and TRBJ2-1; no clear D gene. The CDR3 runs 15 residues. V lost 3 bases and J lost 0, with 9 bases in between. CDR1 is SGHNT, CDR2 YENEEA, per germline. The CDR3 DNA follows: TGTGCCAGCAGCTTCGCATCTAGCTCCTACAATGAGCAGTTCTTC. It yields the protein CASSFASSSYNEQFF.

This clone was recorded a few times. DNA for the CDR3: TGTGCCAGCAGCCTCCGGGACTCACTCCCCCGAAATGAAAAACTGTTTTTT. Translating gives CASSLRDSLPRNEKLFF. This chain uses TRBV5-6 with TRBJ1-4; tentatively, D is TRBD1 (5 bases). The germline V gene has CDR1 SGHDT and CDR2 YYEEEE. The CDR3 covers 17 residues. V was clipped by 4 bases and J by 5 bases, with 21 bases between them.

This clone was recorded once. The J gene is TRBJ1-2, the V gene TRBV2; 8 bases line up with TRBD1. Germline CDR1 is SNHLY and CDR2 is FYNNEI. Trimming at V came to 6 bases and at J to 7 bases, leaving 13 bases not matched to a gene. The CDR3 sequence is 15 residues long. CDR3 nucleotides: TGTGCCAGCAGCGTTACACAGGGGGGCCAGGGTGGCTACACCTTC. Amino acid sequence: CASSVTQGGQGGYTF.

This sequence joins TRBV5-1 and TRBJ1-5, with D maybe TRBD1 (5 bases). This CDR3 has 15 amino acids. V was clipped by 3 bases and J by 1 base, with 11 bases between them. CDR1 and CDR2 (germline): SGHRS, YFSETQ. The CDR3 nucleotides are TGCGCCAGCAGCTCCTCGGGGGGGAGCAATCAGCCCCAGCATTTT. Translation: CASSSSGGSNQPQHF. Full variable domain (rest looked up from reference TRBV5-1 and TRBJ1-5): KAGVTQTPRYLIKTRGQQVTLSCSPISGHRSVSWYQQTPGQGLQFLFEYFSETQRNKGNFPGRFSGRQFSNSRSEMNVSTLELGDSALYLCASSSSGGSNQPQHFGDGTRLSIL.

The chain combines TRBV5-1 with TRBJ1-1, with TRBD1 as a possible D gene (5 bases). The length of the CDR3 is 15 residues. The V and J ends lost 4 bases and 4 bases respectively, with 17 bases between them. Germline assignment: CDR1 SGHRS and CDR2 YFSETQ. In DNA, the CDR3 is TGCGCCAGCAGCCCCCTCCAGGGATTGGGCACTGAAGCTTTCTTT. Residues: CASSPLQGLGTEAFF.

This clone has only a few counts. The gene calls are TRBV6-5 and TRBJ2-2, with D tentatively TRBD2 (6 bases). Per germline, CDR1 MNHEY and CDR2 SVGAGI. CDR3 length: 16 residues. The V end lost 4 bases, the J end lost 4 bases, and 16 bases lay between the germline ends. CDR3 DNA: TGTGCCAGCAGTTCAGCCGGGACTCTGGGCACCGGGGAGCTGTTTTTT. The encoded protein is CASSSAGTLGTGELFF.

V gene TRBV4-2 combines with J gene TRBJ2-2; D might be TRBD1 (6 bases). The CDR3 extends over 16 amino acids. CDR1 LGHNA and CDR2 YNFKEQ come from the germline V gene. Trimming pared 4 bases from V and 4 bases from J, leaving 16 bases between. CDR3 in DNA: TGTGCCAGCAGCCTCTGGGGACAATCCCGCACCGGGGAGCTGTTTTTT. It yields the protein CASSLWGQSRTGELFF.

V usage is TRBV11-1 and J usage is TRBJ1-2; D call uncertain. Germline assignment: CDR1 SGHAT and CDR2 FQDESV (reference sequence). V lost 8 bases to trimming and J lost 4 bases, with 11 bases between them. There are 12 residues in the CDR3. The CDR3: CASGVGLYGYTF. The DNA of the CDR3 is TGTGCCAGCGGCGTGGGCCTCTATGGCTACACCTTC.

V is TRBV27 and J is TRBJ2-7, with TRBD1 as a possible D gene (5 bases). The J call may be in error: the DNA end matches TRBJ2-1 better. This CDR3 is built from 14 residues. The germline gives CDR1 MNHEY, CDR2 SMNVEV (reference sequence). The CDR3 DNA follows: TGTGCCAGCAGTTGGCGGACACCTGGGGATGAGCAGTTCTTC. Translation: CASSWRTPGDEQFF.

The chain combines TRBV18 with TRBJ2-5; D is unresolved. This CDR3 region has 13 residues. CDR1 is KGHSH, CDR2 LQKENI, per germline. The V end lost 5 bases, the J end lost 5 bases, and 12 bases lay between the germline ends. CDR3 bases: TGTGCCAGCTCAGTGCTTTCCGGTGAGACCCAGTACTTC. Protein sequence: CASSVLSGETQYF.

The chain employs TRBV18 and TRBJ2-2; D possibly corresponds to TRBD2 (5 bases). Trimming stripped 4 bases from V and 1 base from J, with 7 bases between. The V gene's germline CDR1 is KGHSH and CDR2 LQKENI. This CDR3 contains 14 residues. The CDR3 reads CASSLRENTGELFF. The CDR3, as DNA: TGTGCCAGCTCACTCCGGGAGAACACCGGGGAGCTGTTTTTT. The whole variable domain, remainder taken from reference TRBV18 and TRBJ2-2, is NAGVMQNPRHLVRRRGQEARLRCSPMKGHSHVYWYRQLPEEGLKFMVYLQKENIIDESGMPKERFSAEFPKEGPSILRIQQVVRGDSAAYFCASSLRENTGELFFGEGSRLTVL.

CDR3 in DNA: TGTGCCAGCAGCGTAGCAGACAGTTCCCCAGATACGCAGTATTTT. Protein product: CASSVADSSPDTQYF. The chain carries TRBV9 and TRBJ2-3; the D gene is possibly TRBD1 (5 bases). In germline, CDR1 is SGDLS, CDR2 YYNGEE. The CDR3 is 15 residues long. Trimming pared 0 bases from V and 4 bases from J, leaving 12 bases between.